This T cell receptor beta chain was sequenced for a study of T cell clonality in common variable immunodeficiency. Study-level findings and limits: Common variable immunodeficiency TCR beta sequences reportedly had fewer deletions and N-nucleotide insertions.

In the case of this clone: Its matching antigen is unknown. The read gets to within 3 residues of the CDR3 end, and the germline J gene fills in the rest.

Some clones are missing from TCRdb's copy, which holds only in-frame ones; the method was immunoSEQ multiplex PCR. The repertoire yields about 34,000 clones, none seen only once; the top ten contain about 26%. Blood came from CVID subjects not ill and not taking immunomodulatory or immunosuppressive medication. Blood samples were heparinized, about 4.5 to 9 ml per donor. Trimming pared 2 bases from V and 4 bases from J, leaving 5 bases between. The CDR3 length is 13 residues. Germline loops: CDR1 KGHSH, CDR2 LQKENI. The source of this sequence is a human donor with common variable immunodeficiency. The sample consisted of peripheral blood mononuclear cells. The genes are TRBV18 and TRBJ2-2; D remains unclear. The CDR3 sequence is CASSPSRTGELFF. Incomplete CDR3 DNA: TGTGCCAGCTCACCAAGCCGCACCGGGGAG.